These 8 T cell receptor beta chains were sequenced from one sample in a study of CD8 T cells in ankylosing spondylitis. The study, taken as a whole, reports: One TCR beta motif, made up of several highly homologous variants, appeared characteristic of ankylosing spondylitis blood.

No antigen has been identified for these receptors. TCRdb reanalysed the 5' RACE reads using MiXCR and keeps one entry per CDR3 protein. Of fewer than 750,000 distinct CDR3 sequences listed, 15% to 20% are singletons. The sequenced sample was blood, either unsorted or a sorted T cell fraction (not recorded which). The source of these receptors is a male donor with ankylosing spondylitis.

The gene calls are TRBV27 and TRBJ1-2; 11 bases line up with TRBD1. In germline, CDR1 is MNHEY, CDR2 SMNVEV (reference sequence). The CDR3 length is 15 residues. Germline trimming cut 8 bases from V and 5 bases from J; bases unmatched to any gene: 10. This CDR3 reads CASAPLRDRGYGYTF. CDR3 DNA sequence: TGTGCCAGCGCGCCCCTCCGGGACAGGGGGTATGGCTACACCTTC.

The chain recombines TRBV20-1 with TRBJ1-3; D is ambiguous. V was shortened by 3 bases and J by 0 bases, with 6 bases between the two germline ends. Germline V CDR1 and CDR2: DFQATT, SNEGSKA (reference sequence). The CDR3 loop spans 13 amino acids. The CDR3 region has the DNA TGCAGTGCTAGGCCCGTCTCTGGAAACACCATATATTTT. Translated: CSARPVSGNTIYF.

The chain has TRBV6-1 and TRBJ2-3; TRBD2 might be the D (6 bases). CDR1 is MNHNS, CDR2 SASEGT, per germline. Trimming removed 4 bases at V and 1 base at J, with 15 bases between. This CDR3 has 16 amino acids. As DNA, the CDR3 is TGTGCCAGCAGTGCCGGGAGAGAATGGGGCACAGATACGCAGTATTTT. Protein: CASSAGREWGTDTQYF.

The sample holds a few counts of this clonotype. V and J are TRBV11-2 and TRBJ2-7; D unclear. Looked up from germline, CDR1 is SGHAT and CDR2 is FQNNGV. The CDR3 runs to 14 residues. V lost 5 bases and J lost 1, with 12 bases in between. The CDR3 DNA sequence: TGTGCCAGCAGCCCCCACCTCAATTCCTACGAGCAGTACTTC. Protein product: CASSPHLNSYEQYF.

This clonotype was seen only a few times. The chain employs TRBV20-1 and TRBJ2-2, with 8 bases fitting TRBD2. V shed 6 bases and J 5 bases; nucleotides not matched to a gene: 14. This CDR3 comprises 16 residues. The germline V gene encodes CDR1 DFQATT and CDR2 SNEGSKA (reference sequence). The CDR3 nucleotides read TGCAGTGCCCCGCCCGCGGGGGGCCGTCGGACCGGGGAGCTGTTTTTT. This sequence encodes CSAPPAGGRRTGELFF.

There are a few counts of this clonotype. The J gene is TRBJ1-2, the V gene TRBV12-3 or TRBV12-4, with D tentatively TRBD1 (5 bases). The length of the CDR3 is 13 residues. V lost 7 bases and J lost 3, with 12 bases in between. The CDR3 loop is CASTHRGDYGYTF. The CDR3 region has the DNA TGTGCCAGCACCCACCGGGGGGACTATGGCTACACCTTC.

This clonotype was counted only a few times. This rearrangement joins TRBV11-2 to TRBJ1-4; D gene unclear. V was trimmed by 7 bases and J by 7 bases, leaving 10 bases between them. Germline CDR1 reads SGHAT; CDR2 reads FQNNGV. The CDR3 loop spans 12 amino acids. CDR3 bases: TGTGCCAGCACCACTAAGGGTGAAAAACTGTTTTTT. Encoded protein: CASTTKGEKLFF.

The V gene is TRBV6-5, the J gene TRBJ2-7, with D possibly TRBD2 on 5 matching bases. CDR1 is MNHEY and CDR2 is SVGAGI in the germline V gene. CDR3 length: 15 residues. V lost 3 bases and J lost 4, with 16 bases in between. Written as DNA, the CDR3 is TGTGCCAGCAGTTATTTAACCGGAGGCGGTTACGAGCAGTACTTC. Translating gives CASSYLTGGGYEQYF.